These 19 T cell receptor beta chains came from one sample sequenced in a study of blood T cell repertoires in COVID-19. Only in-frame clones appear in the TCRdb table, and some are missing; sequencing was by immunoSEQ multiplex PCR. The table lists about 110,000 clones, just over 70% of them singletons. Sequenced material: peripheral blood. Receptors originate from a woman aged 40 to 49 with acute or convalescent COVID-19.

The V gene is TRBV3-1 (or the pseudogene TRBV3-2), the J gene TRBJ1-4, with a weak D call TRBD1 (5 bases). The CDR3 contains 15 residues. Trimming stripped 4 bases from V and 0 bases from J, with 9 bases between. Germline V lookup: CDR1 LGHDT, CDR2 YNNKEL (reference sequence). The CDR3 sequence: CASSPQTATNEKLFF. The CDR3 DNA is TGTGCCAGCAGCCCACAGACAGCAACTAATGAAAAACTGTTTTTT.

This chain uses TRBV2 with TRBJ2-3; D not resolved. The CDR3 length is 11 residues. V was pared by 8 bases and J by 4 bases, with 7 bases between. Germline CDR1 is SNHLY and CDR2 is FYNNEI. The CDR3 reads CASSSADTQYF. The DNA for the CDR3 is TGTGCCAGCTCCTCGGCAGATACGCAGTATTTT.

The chain uses TRBV7-2 and TRBJ1-1; D remains ambiguous. The germline CDR1 and CDR2 sequences are SGHTA and FQGNSA. The V end was cut by 6 bases, the J end by 0 bases, with 17 bases between. This CDR3 comprises 16 residues. CDR3 in DNA: TGTGCCAGCAGTCTTGGGAGGAATGGGGTGAACACTGAAGCTTTCTTT. Amino acids: CASSLGRNGVNTEAFF.

This chain joins TRBV7-2 and TRBJ2-7; no reliable D call. The V end lost 0 bases, the J end lost 6 bases, and 15 bases lay between the germline ends. Germline V lookup: CDR1 SGHTA, CDR2 FQGNSA. The CDR3 contains 15 residues. This chain's CDR3 is CASSLATAMKTEQYF. The CDR3 bases are TGTGCCAGCAGCTTAGCCACAGCAATGAAGACCGAGCAGTACTTC.

This clone has more than one count but fewer than ten. CDR3 in amino acids: CATGPAGRTDTQYF. The CDR3 region has the DNA TGTGCCACTGGGCCGGCAGGCCGCACAGATACGCAGTATTTT. This chain joins TRBV28 and TRBJ2-3; D gene ambiguous. The CDR3 spans 14 residues. In germline, CDR1 is MDHEN, CDR2 SYDVKM. V was cut by 10 bases and J by 1 base, with 15 bases left in between.

The chain couples TRBV7-2 to TRBJ2-3; weak D call: TRBD1 (6 bases). CDR1 SGHTA and CDR2 FQGNSA come from the germline V gene. V lost 5 bases and J lost 2, with 17 bases in between. The CDR3 extends over 16 amino acids. The chain's CDR3 is CASSPPRGIATDTQYF. CDR3 coding DNA: TGTGCCAGCAGCCCCCCGAGGGGGATCGCCACAGATACGCAGTATTTT.

The rearrangement uses TRBV5-1 and TRBJ1-6, with 7 bases that match TRBD1. Looked up from germline, CDR1 is SGHRS and CDR2 is YFSETQ. The length of the CDR3 is 14 residues. Trimming cost V 5 bases and J 7 bases; bases outside gene matches: 6. The CDR3 sequence: CASSRDSGNSPLHF. In nucleotides, the CDR3 is TGCGCCAGCAGTAGGGACAGTGGGAATTCACCCCTCCACTTT. Full variable domain (outside the CDR3, taken from reference TRBV5-1 and TRBJ1-6): KAGVTQTPRYLIKTRGQQVTLSCSPISGHRSVSWYQQTPGQGLQFLFEYFSETQRNKGNFPGRFSGRQFSNSRSEMNVSTLELGDSALYLCASSRDSGNSPLHFGNGTRLTVT.

This chain connects TRBV6-4 to TRBJ2-2; D remains unclear. V lost 4 bases, J lost 0 bases, and 12 bases lay in between. The germline gives CDR1 MRHNA, CDR2 SNTAGT. The CDR3 covers 16 residues. This CDR3 is CASSATPQANTGELFF. CDR3 in DNA: TGTGCCAGCAGTGCTACCCCTCAAGCGAACACCGGGGAGCTGTTTTTT.

This clone came up a few times. The CDR3 DNA is TGTGCCACGGACACGAGCTCTGGGGCCAACGTCCTGACTTTC. This translates into CATDTSSGANVLTF. This sequence joins TRBV2 and TRBJ2-6, with D perhaps matching TRBD1 (5 bases). The CDR3 covers 14 residues. CDR1 is SNHLY and CDR2 is FYNNEI in the germline V gene. V lost 10 bases and J lost 0, with 10 bases in between.

The chain has TRBV25-1 and TRBJ2-1; 10 nucleotides line up with TRBD1. With V trimmed by 2 bases and J by 5 bases, 6 bases remained unmatched. The CDR3 spans 16 residues. The germline V gene encodes CDR1 MGHDK and CDR2 SYGVNS. This CDR3 reads CASSEKGQGLNNEQFF. The CDR3 DNA reads as TGTGCCAGCAGTGAAAAGGGACAGGGGCTCAACAATGAGCAGTTCTTC.

The chain recombines TRBV6-5 with TRBJ2-7; possible D gene TRBD1, 5 bases. CDR1 is MNHEY, CDR2 SVGAGI, per germline. Deletions cut 2 bases from V and 0 bases from J, with 11 bases between. The CDR3 extends over 15 amino acids. As DNA, the CDR3 is TGTGCCAGCAGTTACGCAGGGATAAACTCCTACGAGCAGTACTTC. Translating gives CASSYAGINSYEQYF.

The V and J genes are TRBV4-2 and TRBJ1-1; 10 bases agree with TRBD1. V trimming: 0 bases; J trimming: 5 bases; junction bases outside the gene matches: 12. CDR3 length equals 18 residues. In germline, CDR1 is LGHNA, CDR2 YNFKEQ. CDR3 loop: CASSQETPGQGLWTEAFF. In DNA form, the CDR3 reads TGTGCCAGCAGCCAAGAAACCCCGGGACAGGGGTTGTGGACTGAAGCTTTCTTT.

The genes are TRBV18 and TRBJ2-7, with D possibly TRBD1 on 5 matching bases. Germline V CDR1 and CDR2: KGHSH, LQKENI. Trimming pared 5 bases from V and 6 bases from J, leaving 14 bases between. This CDR3 spans 13 amino acids. CDR3 loop: CASSRGIEREQYF. The CDR3 coding sequence is TGTGCCAGCTCAAGGGGAATCGAGCGCGAGCAGTACTTC.

The chain is built from TRBV5-1 and TRBJ1-1, with 8 bases matching TRBD1. The CDR3 is 15 amino acids. The V and J ends lost 4 bases and 5 bases, in that order; junction bases with no gene match: 10. CDR1 and CDR2 from the germline V gene are SGHRS and YFSETQ. In nucleotides, the CDR3 is TGCGCCAGCAGCCCCTACGGACAGGGTAAGACTGAAGCTTTCTTT. This translates into CASSPYGQGKTEAFF.

This clone was seen more than once but under ten times. J is TRBJ2-7 and V is TRBV13; 15 bases are a match to TRBD2. CDR1 PRHDT and CDR2 FYEKMQ come from the germline V gene (reference sequence). The CDR3 sequence is 18 residues long. Unmatched junction bases numbered 14, after V lost 5 bases and J lost 6 bases. For the CDR3, the DNA is TGTGCCAGCAGCCCTCCAAGGACTAGCGGGGGGGGAAGGAGCGAGCAGTACTTC. Amino acids: CASSPPRTSGGGRSEQYF.

The chain employs TRBV29-1 and TRBJ2-7; 8 bases align to TRBD2. This CDR3 is 14 amino acids long. Germline assignment: CDR1 SQVTM and CDR2 ANQGSEA. The V and J ends lost 7 bases and 6 bases, in that order; junction bases with no gene match: 14. The CDR3 loop reads CSAAGLGPSSEQYF. DNA of the CDR3: TGCAGCGCCGCGGGACTAGGGCCTTCGAGCGAGCAGTACTTC.

The chain links TRBV21-1 to TRBJ1-3. TRBV21-1 is labeled a pseudogene. This CDR3 region has 13 residues. The chain's CDR3 is CDGSPDSGNTIYF. The CDR3 coding sequence is TGCGACGGGTCCCCAGATTCTGGAAACACCATATATTTT.

The J gene is TRBJ2-2, the V gene TRBV5-4; D may be TRBD2 (5 bases). The CDR3 sequence is 15 residues long. Germline CDR1 and CDR2: SGHNT and YYREEE (reference sequence). V shed 4 bases and J shed 6 bases, with 16 bases lying between them. The CDR3 nucleotides are TGTGCCAGCAGCCGAAGCCAAAGCGGCGCCGGGGAGCTGTTTTTT. Translating gives CASSRSQSGAGELFF.

V is TRBV30 and J is TRBJ2-1; 16 bases are a match to TRBD2. J was trimmed by 1 base and V by 2 bases; bases with no gene match: 8. Germline loops: CDR1 GTSNPN, CDR2 SVGIG (reference sequence). The CDR3 totals 19 residues. The DNA of the CDR3 is TGTGCCTGGAGTTCGGGACTAGCGGGGGGGCGAGGGTCCTACAATGAGCAGTTCTTC. Protein product: CAWSSGLAGGRGSYNEQFF.